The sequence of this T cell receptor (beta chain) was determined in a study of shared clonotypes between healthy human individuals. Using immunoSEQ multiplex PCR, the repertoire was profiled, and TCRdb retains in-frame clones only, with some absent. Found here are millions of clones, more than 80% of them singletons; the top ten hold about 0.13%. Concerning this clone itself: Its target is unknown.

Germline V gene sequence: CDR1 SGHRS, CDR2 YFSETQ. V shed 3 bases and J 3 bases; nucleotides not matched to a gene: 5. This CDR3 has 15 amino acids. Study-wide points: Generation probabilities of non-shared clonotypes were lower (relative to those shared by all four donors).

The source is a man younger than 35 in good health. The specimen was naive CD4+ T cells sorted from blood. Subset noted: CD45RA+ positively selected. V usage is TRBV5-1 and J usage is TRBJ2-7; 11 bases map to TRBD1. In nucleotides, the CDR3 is TGCGCCAGCAGCTCCCGGACAGGGGGCGGCTACGAGCAGTACTTC. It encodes CASSSRTGGGYEQYF.